This T cell receptor beta chain was obtained from a study of blood T cell repertoires in COVID-19. Looked up from germline, CDR1 is SGDLS and CDR2 is YYNGEE. With V trimmed by 0 bases and J by 6 bases, 8 bases remained unmatched. The CDR3 is 16 amino acids. Repertoires were generated with immunoSEQ multiplex PCR, while TCRdb's copy carries only in-frame clones and drops some. The sample has hundreds of thousands of clones, under 90% seen once. The chain employs TRBV9 and TRBJ2-2, with TRBD2 identical over 7 bases. The source of this sequence is a man in his sixties who had recovered from COVID-19. The sample was peripheral blood. The DNA for the CDR3 is TGTGCCAGCAGCGTAGCGGAGTTAGCGGGCCCCGGGGAGCTGTTTTTT. It specifies CASSVAELAGPGELFF. Full variable domain (remainder filled in from reference TRBV9 and TRBJ2-2): DSGVTQTPKHLITATGQRVTLRCSPRSGDLSVYWYQQSLDQGLQFLIQYYNGEERAKGNILERFSAQQFPDLHSELNLSSLELGDSALYFCASSVAELAGPGELFFGEGSRLTVL.